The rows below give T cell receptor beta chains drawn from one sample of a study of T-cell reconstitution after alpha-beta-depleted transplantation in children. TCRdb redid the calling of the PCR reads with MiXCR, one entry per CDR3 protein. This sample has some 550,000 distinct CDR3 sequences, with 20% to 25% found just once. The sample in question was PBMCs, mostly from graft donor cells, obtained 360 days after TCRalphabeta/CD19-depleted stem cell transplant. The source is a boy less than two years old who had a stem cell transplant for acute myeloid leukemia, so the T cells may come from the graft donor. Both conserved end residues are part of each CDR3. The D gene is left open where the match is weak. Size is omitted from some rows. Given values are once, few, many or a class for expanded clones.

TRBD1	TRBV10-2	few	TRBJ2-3	CASSEGTGSRTDTQYF	TGCGCCAGCAGTGAGGGGACAGGGTCCCGCACAGATACGCAGTATTTT
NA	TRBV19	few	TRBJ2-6	CASSIAGAGANVLTF	TGTGCCAGTAGTATAGCAGGGGCTGGGGCCAACGTCCTGACTTTC
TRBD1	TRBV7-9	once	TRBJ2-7	CASSEATGQGSYEQYF	TGTGCCAGCAGCGAGGCAACGGGACAGGGGTCCTACGAGCAGTACTTC
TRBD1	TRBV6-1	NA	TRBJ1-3	CASSGRGTGLSGNTIYF	TGTGCCAGCAGTGGCCGGGGGACAGGTCTCTCTGGAAACACCATATATTTT
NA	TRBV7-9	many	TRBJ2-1	CASSLFWDRASNEQFF	TGTGCCAGCAGCTTATTCTGGGACCGAGCCTCCAATGAGCAGTTCTTC
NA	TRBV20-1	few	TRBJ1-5	CSARVRGGQPQHF	TGCAGTGCTAGAGTCAGGGGAGGTCAGCCCCAGCATTTT
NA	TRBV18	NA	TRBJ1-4	CASSLIPGIKRGEKLFF	TGTGCCAGCTCACTGATCCCGGGAATTAAGCGTGGTGAAAAACTGTTTTTT
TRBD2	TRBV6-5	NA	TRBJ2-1	CASSFTGTSALVQFF	TGTGCCAGCAGTTTCACCGGGACTAGCGCCTTAGTGCAGTTCTTC
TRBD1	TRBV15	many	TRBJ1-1	CATSREGGNTEAFF	TGTGCCACCAGCAGAGAAGGGGGCAACACTGAAGCTTTCTTT
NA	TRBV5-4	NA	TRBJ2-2	CASSWGAVSSTGELFF	TGTGCCAGCAGCTGGGGAGCGGTGTCTAGCACCGGGGAGCTGTTTTTT
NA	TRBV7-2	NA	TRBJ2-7	CASSPGASRGYEQYF	TGTGCCAGCAGCCCCGGGGCCTCCCGGGGTTACGAGCAGTACTTC
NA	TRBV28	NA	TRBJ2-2	CASSSGEVLDTGELFF	TGTGCCAGCAGCTCAGGGGAGGTGCTGGACACCGGGGAGCTGTTTTTT
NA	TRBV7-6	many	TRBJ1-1	CASSLFKGTEAFF	TGTGCCAGCAGCTTATTCAAGGGCACTGAAGCTTTCTTT
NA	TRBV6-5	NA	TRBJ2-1	CASGLRNEQFF	TGTGCCAGCGGGTTGAGGAATGAGCAGTTCTTC
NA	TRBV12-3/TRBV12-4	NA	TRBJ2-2	CASSPTLATGELFF	TGTGCCAGCAGTCCAACCTTAGCTACCGGGGAGCTGTTTTTT
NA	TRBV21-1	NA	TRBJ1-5	CASSTDTGVTSIQPQHF	TGTGCCAGCAGCACCGATACAGGGGTAACCTCAATTCAGCCCCAGCATTTT
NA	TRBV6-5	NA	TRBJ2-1	CASSYNRQGRDYNEQFF	TGTGCCAGCAGTTACAACCGGCAGGGGAGGGATTACAATGAGCAGTTCTTC
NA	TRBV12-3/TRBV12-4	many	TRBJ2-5	CASSSTRWDGQYF	TGTGCCAGCAGCTCAACCCGGTGGGATGGCCAGTACTTC
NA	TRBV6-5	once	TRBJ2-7	CASSYTSGGAFYEQYF	TGTGCCAGCAGTTACACCTCGGGGGGCGCGTTCTACGAGCAGTACTTC
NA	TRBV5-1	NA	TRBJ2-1	CASSFIYSDEQFF	TGCGCCAGCAGCTTCATTTACAGCGATGAGCAGTTCTTC
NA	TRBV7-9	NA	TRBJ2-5	CATSFPAETQYF	TGTGCCACCAGCTTTCCTGCGGAGACCCAGTACTTC
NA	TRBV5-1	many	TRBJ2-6	CASSKQGQSSGANVLTF	TGCGCCAGCAGCAAGCAGGGGCAGAGCTCTGGGGCCAACGTCCTGACTTTC
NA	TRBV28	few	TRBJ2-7	CASNDDGAQYEQYF	TGTGCCAGCAACGACGATGGCGCTCAATACGAGCAGTACTTC
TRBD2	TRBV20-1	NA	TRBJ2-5	CSARSGGAEGGETQYF	TGCAGTGCTAGAAGCGGGGGGGCCGAGGGGGGAGAGACCCAGTACTTC
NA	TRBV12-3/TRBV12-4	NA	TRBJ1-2	CASSPGELLNYGYTF	TGTGCCAGCAGCCCTGGGGAACTACTGAACTATGGCTACACCTTC
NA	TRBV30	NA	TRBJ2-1	CAWSVTQSHEQFF	TGTGCCTGGAGTGTTACCCAGTCGCATGAGCAGTTCTTC
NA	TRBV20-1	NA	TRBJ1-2	CSAPPTGVGWGYGYTF	TGCAGTGCGCCCCCGACCGGGGTGGGTTGGGGCTATGGCTACACCTTC
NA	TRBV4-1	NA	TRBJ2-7	CASSQASGNEQYF	TGCGCCAGCAGCCAAGCCTCGGGGAACGAGCAGTACTTC
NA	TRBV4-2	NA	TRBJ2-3	CASADGTGGTDTQYF	TGTGCCAGCGCCGACGGCACGGGCGGCACAGATACGCAGTATTTT
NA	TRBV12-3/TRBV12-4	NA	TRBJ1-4	CASSLLQGREKLFF	TGTGCCAGCAGTTTATTACAGGGTAGGGAAAAACTGTTTTTT
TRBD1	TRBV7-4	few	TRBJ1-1	CASSRARRGGPMNTEAFF	TGTGCCAGCAGCCGGGCCCGCAGGGGGGGCCCTATGAACACTGAAGCTTTCTTT
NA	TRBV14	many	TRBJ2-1	CASSQELGRIGLGEQFF	TGTGCCAGCAGCCAAGAATTGGGAAGAATTGGCTTAGGAGAGCAGTTCTTC
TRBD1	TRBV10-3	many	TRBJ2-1	CAISEVTQGRGSYNEQFF	TGTGCCATCAGTGAAGTTACACAGGGGAGAGGATCCTACAATGAGCAGTTCTTC
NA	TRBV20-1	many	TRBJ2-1	CSARSEGIAAYNEQFF	TGCAGTGCTAGAAGTGAGGGGATAGCGGCCTACAATGAGCAGTTCTTC
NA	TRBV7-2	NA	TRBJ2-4	CASSSTEAKNIQYF	TGTGCCAGCAGCTCAACCGAAGCCAAAAACATTCAGTACTTC
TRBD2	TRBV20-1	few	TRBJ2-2	CSASPSGGAVVDTGELFF	TGCAGTGCTAGTCCTAGCGGGGGGGCCGTAGTAGACACCGGGGAGCTGTTTTTT
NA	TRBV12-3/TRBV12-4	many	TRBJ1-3	CASSFTRPLKNTIYF	TGTGCCAGCAGTTTCACCCGTCCTCTGAAAAACACCATATATTTT
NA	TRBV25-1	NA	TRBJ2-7	CASTPVGIWEQYF	TGTGCCAGCACCCCGGTAGGGATCTGGGAGCAGTACTTC
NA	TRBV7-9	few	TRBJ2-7	CASSLAVGGHDYEQYF	TGTGCCAGCAGCTTAGCGGTTGGGGGACACGACTACGAGCAGTACTTC
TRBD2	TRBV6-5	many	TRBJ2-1	CASSYQRGGYNEQFF	TGTGCCAGCAGTTACCAGCGGGGGGGCTACAATGAGCAGTTCTTC
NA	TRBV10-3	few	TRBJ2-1	CAISEGRTHNEQFF	TGTGCCATCAGTGAGGGGCGGACCCACAATGAGCAGTTCTTC
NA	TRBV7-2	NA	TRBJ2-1	CASSLARFEQFF	TGTGCCAGCAGCTTAGCGAGGTTTGAGCAGTTCTTC
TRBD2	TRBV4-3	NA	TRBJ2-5	CASSQKLAGVGETQYF	TGCGCCAGCAGCCAAAAACTAGCGGGGGTTGGAGAGACCCAGTACTTC